This T cell receptor beta chain was documented in a study of blood T cells in healthy people across ages. Study-level findings and limits: Older individuals had lower TCR beta diversity per million T cells (the decline was roughly linear).

Alongside a J-beta primer mix, a sample-barcoded 5' primer served in a second PCR lasting roughly 7 to 11 cycles. TCRdb itself ran the 5' RACE reads through MiXCR, one entry per CDR3 protein. The sample has about 1,500,000 distinct CDR3 sequences; 42% are singletons. This clonotype was counted only a few times. Antigen: not known. Samples had at least 6.5 million PBMCs isolated from them. Per sample, no less than 6 micrograms of total RNA were extracted. This CDR3 has 15 residues. Trimming took 8 bases from V and 4 from J, leaving 17 bases between them. The sequence was collected from a woman younger than 30 in good health. The sequenced sample consisted of blood. The rearrangement uses TRBV12-3 or TRBV12-4 and TRBJ1-4; TRBD1 might be the D (5 bases). The CDR3 coding sequence is TGTGCCAGCCTCCCCGGACATGGCCGTAATGAAAAACTGTTTTTT. It encodes CASLPGHGRNEKLFF.